The 25 T cell receptor beta chains reported below all come from one sample, sequenced in a study of technical replicates of blood from a handful of donors. Generated by immunoSEQ multiplex PCR, the TCRdb table keeps only in-frame clones and is missing some. The top ten hold about 0.37% of the sample, which has approximately 73,000 clones, approximately 93% seen once. Sample: T cells isolated from PBMCs. These receptors originate from a human donor in good health.

The V gene is TRBV18, the J gene TRBJ1-2, with unresolved D. V lost 4 bases and J 6 bases, leaving 12 bases between the germline ends. Germline CDR1 is KGHSH and CDR2 is LQKENI. The CDR3 is 13 residues long. The CDR3 sequence: CASSLRGYDGYTF. The CDR3 bases are TGTGCCAGCTCACTTCGGGGATACGATGGCTACACCTTC.

The chain carries TRBV10-3 and TRBJ1-2, with a tentative D call TRBD1 (6 bases). The V end was cut by 4 bases, the J end by 5 bases, with 14 bases between. Germline-derived CDR1 and CDR2 are ENHRY and SYGVKD. This CDR3 is built from 14 residues. CDR3 residues: CAISGVDSPYGYTF. The CDR3 DNA reads as TGTGCCATCAGTGGGGTGGACAGTCCGTATGGCTACACCTTC.

Notes on this clone: One junction end disagrees with the germline gene, perhaps due to a read error. The rearrangement links TRBV6-5 to TRBJ1-1; D might be TRBD1 (5 bases). The CDR3 runs 14 residues. The V gene's germline CDR1 is MNHEY and CDR2 SVGAGI. The DNA of the CDR3 is TGTGCCAGCAGCTACTTGCAGGGGAACACTGAAGCTTTCTTT. As protein: CASSYLQGNTEAFF.

The chain uses TRBV25-1 and TRBJ1-1; 7 bases are shared with TRBD1. Germline-derived CDR1 and CDR2 are MGHDK and SYGVNS. CDR3 length equals 13 residues. Trimming took 1 base from V and 8 from J; bases not matched to a gene: 4. The CDR3 loop is CASSELGTEEAFF. For the CDR3, the DNA is TGTGCCAGCAGTGAATTAGGGACAGAAGAAGCTTTCTTT.

J is TRBJ1-4 and V is TRBV10-1; maybe TRBD1 (5 bases). The V end lost 2 bases, the J end lost 0 bases, and 10 bases lay between the germline ends. The germline V gene encodes CDR1 WNHNN and CDR2 SYGVQD (reference sequence). The CDR3 consists of 16 residues. The CDR3 reads CASSEIPGATNEKLFF. The CDR3 bases are TGCGCCAGCAGTGAGATCCCGGGGGCAACTAATGAAAAACTGTTTTTT.

This chain uses TRBV19 with TRBJ1-2, with 7 bases fitting TRBD1. Germline assignment: CDR1 LNHDA and CDR2 SQIVND (reference sequence). The CDR3 is 15 residues long. J gave up 4 bases and V 3 bases, and 8 bases lay outside the gene matches. Written as DNA, the CDR3 is TGTGCCAGTAGTATTGTTCGACAGGGCCGCTATGGCTACACCTTC. Translated, it gives CASSIVRQGRYGYTF.

The chain uses TRBV18 and TRBJ2-5; 9 bases fit TRBD1. Germline CDR1 reads KGHSH; CDR2 reads LQKENI. J lost 4 bases, V lost 4 bases, and 1 base had no gene match. The CDR3 has 13 amino acids. CDR3 sequence (DNA): TGTGCCAGCTCACTGGACAGGGGAGAGACCCAGTACTTC. It is translated as CASSLDRGETQYF.

V gene TRBV5-6 combines with J gene TRBJ1-4; D gene ambiguous. Germline CDR1 SGHDT, CDR2 YYEEEE. The CDR3 spans 13 residues. The germline V and J ends were trimmed by 3 bases and 7 bases, with 10 bases remaining between them. This CDR3 is CASSSTTLEKLFF. DNA for the CDR3: TGTGCCAGCAGCTCTACCACGCTTGAAAAACTGTTTTTT.

J is TRBJ1-1 and V is TRBV16, with 7 bases identical to TRBD1. The CDR3 is 13 amino acids. Germline V lookup: CDR1 KGHSY, CDR2 FQNENV. The V gene end was trimmed by 2 bases and the J gene end by 7 bases; junction bases not matched to a gene: 4. The CDR3 region has the DNA TGTGCCAGCAGCCAAACAGGGGTAGTTGAAGCTTTCTTT. Amino acids: CASSQTGVVEAFF.

The chain has TRBV11-2 and TRBJ1-2; 7 bases map to TRBD1. This CDR3 contains 13 residues. Per germline, CDR1 SGHAT and CDR2 FQNNGV. Losses at the gene ends were 3 bases for V and 8 bases for J; bases not matched to a gene: 6. CDR3 sequence (DNA): TGTGCCAGCAGCTTGACAGGGAAGGACGGCTACACCTTC. It translates to CASSLTGKDGYTF.

The chain couples TRBV7-9 to TRBJ1-1; 7 bases map to TRBD1. Germline CDR1 is SEHNR and CDR2 is FQNEAQ (reference sequence). The CDR3 runs to 14 residues. With 5 bases clipped from V and 3 bases from J, the junction kept 6 bases outside the gene matches. CDR3 amino acids: CASSDNRGDTEAFF. The DNA for the CDR3 is TGTGCCAGCAGCGATAACAGGGGTGACACTGAAGCTTTCTTT.

The rearrangement joins TRBV6-5 to TRBJ2-3; 9 bases align to TRBD2. There are 13 residues in the CDR3. CDR1 is MNHEY, CDR2 SVGAGI, per germline. J gave up 5 bases and V 5 bases, and 2 bases lay outside the gene matches. CDR3 DNA: TGTGCCAGCAGTCTAGCGGGGCTAGATACGCAGTATTTT. Its translation is CASSLAGLDTQYF.

The chain recombines TRBV7-9 with TRBJ2-2, with D possibly being TRBD1 (5 bases). CDR3 length equals 12 residues. Trimming cost V 5 bases and J 7 bases, with 8 bases left between them. Germline assignment: CDR1 SEHNR and CDR2 FQNEAQ (reference sequence). The CDR3 bases are TGTGCCAGCAGCCCGGACATCGGGGAGCTGTTTTTT. Amino acids: CASSPDIGELFF.

The chain joins TRBV28 to TRBJ1-5; 7 positions match TRBD1. Trimming cost V 7 bases and J 5 bases; bases outside gene matches: 5. The V gene's germline CDR1 is MDHEN and CDR2 SYDVKM. The CDR3 contains 13 residues. The CDR3 spells CASKQGSYQPQHF. CDR3 in DNA: TGTGCCAGCAAACAGGGGAGCTATCAGCCCCAGCATTTT.

This sequence joins TRBV6-1 and TRBJ2-1; 10 bases line up with TRBD2. J lost 7 bases, V lost 7 bases, and 7 bases had no gene match. The CDR3 contains 14 residues. Germline assignment: CDR1 MNHNS and CDR2 SASEGT. For the CDR3, the DNA is TGTGCCAGCACCGCTAGCGGGAGCTATAATGAGCAGTTCTTC. Protein: CASTASGSYNEQFF.

CDR3 sequence reads: CASSIDIGLAGVYEQFF. CDR3 nucleotide sequence: TGTGCCAGTAGTATAGATATTGGACTAGCGGGAGTCTATGAGCAGTTCTTC. The chain couples TRBV19 to TRBJ2-1; TRBD2 agrees at 13 bases. V was pared by 0 bases and J by 8 bases, with 7 bases of the junction left unmatched. There are 17 residues in the CDR3. Looked up from germline, CDR1 is LNHDA and CDR2 is SQIVND (reference sequence).

The genes are TRBV6-6 and TRBJ1-4, with 11 bases aligning to TRBD1. This CDR3 comprises 15 residues. Trimming at V came to 2 bases and at J to 11 bases, leaving 7 bases not matched to a gene. In germline, CDR1 is MNHNY, CDR2 SVGAGI (reference sequence). For the CDR3, the DNA is TGTGCCAGCAGTTACGGGGGGACAGGGGGAGGGAAACTGTTTTTT. As protein: CASSYGGTGGGKLFF.

The V call is TRBV28, the J call TRBJ2-7, with D maybe TRBD1 (6 bases). V lost 2 bases, J lost 6 bases, and 14 bases lay in between. This CDR3 contains 14 residues. CDR1 MDHEN and CDR2 SYDVKM come from the germline V gene. CDR3 sequence reads: CASSLTMDSSEQYF. CDR3 coding DNA: TGTGCCAGCAGTTTAACAATGGACAGCTCCGAGCAGTACTTC.

J is TRBJ2-7 and V is TRBV6-5, with a possible D match to TRBD2 (7 bases). The CDR3 has 14 amino acids. Germline-derived CDR1 and CDR2 are MNHEY and SVGAGI. Trimming took off 0 bases at V and 4 bases at J, with 10 bases between the two ends. CDR3 coding DNA: TGTGCCAGCAGTTACTCTAGGGGGGGTTACGAGCAGTACTTC. It yields the protein CASSYSRGGYEQYF.

The rearrangement uses TRBV7-6 and TRBJ2-2; possible D gene TRBD2, 5 bases. The V and J ends lost 5 bases and 1 base respectively, with 20 bases between them. Germline V lookup: CDR1 SGHVS, CDR2 FNYEAQ. This CDR3 is 18 amino acids long. The chain's CDR3 is CASSTDYLPVKNTGELFF. The CDR3 DNA reads as TGTGCCAGCAGCACTGACTATCTGCCCGTAAAGAACACCGGGGAGCTGTTTTTT.

This chain joins TRBV11-2 and TRBJ2-1; 11 positions match TRBD2. The CDR3 runs 18 residues. V was pared by 3 bases and J by 2 bases, with 9 bases of the junction left unmatched. Germline values: CDR1 SGHAT, CDR2 FQNNGV. CDR3 nucleotides: TGTGCCAGCAGCTTTAGTGGTAGCGGGAGGGTTGCCTACAATGAGCAGTTCTTC. This translates into CASSFSGSGRVAYNEQFF.

The CDR3 nucleotides read TGTGCCAGCAGTTTGCGCCGAAACACTGAAGCTTTCTTT. Its translation is CASSLRRNTEAFF. The chain carries TRBV27 and TRBJ1-1; D not resolved. V was shortened by 3 bases and J by 2 bases, with 7 bases between the two germline ends. This CDR3 spans 13 amino acids. CDR1 is MNHEY, CDR2 SMNVEV, per germline (reference sequence).

The chain combines TRBV5-4 with TRBJ2-5; D call uncertain. In germline, CDR1 is SGHNT, CDR2 YYREEE (reference sequence). The CDR3 totals 14 residues. Trimming pared 3 bases from V and 5 bases from J, leaving 14 bases between. The CDR3 sequence: CASSSGSPGETQYF. The CDR3 region has the DNA TGTGCCAGCAGCTCCGGGTCGCCTGGGGAGACCCAGTACTTC.

The chain uses TRBV7-2 and TRBJ2-2; D gene ambiguous. V lost 1 base and J 4 bases, leaving 7 bases between the germline ends. From germline, CDR1 is SGHTA and CDR2 FQGNSA. There are 14 residues in the CDR3. In nucleotides, the CDR3 is TGTGCCAGCAGCTTAGTAGTCGCCACCGGGGAGCTGTTTTTT. Its translation: CASSLVVATGELFF.

In this sample, this clone turned up a few times. V usage is TRBV30 and J usage is TRBJ1-5; D is possibly TRBD1 (6 bases). The CDR3 has 13 residues. In germline, CDR1 is GTSNPN, CDR2 SVGIG (reference sequence). V was clipped by 3 bases and J by 3 bases, with 9 bases between them. The CDR3 region is CAWRGDNNQPQHF. The CDR3 DNA is TGTGCCTGGAGGGGGGACAACAATCAGCCCCAGCATTTT.